There are a few counts of the clone carrying this TCR beta chain. Expressed TCRB transcripts got sequenced, as all isolated RNA was reverse transcribed. The repertoire was sequenced with immunoSEQ multiplex PCR; TCRdb's copy has only in-frame clones and lacks some. The profile covers 150,000 to 180,000 clones, with roughly 11% appearing a single time and 2% to 2.5% taken by the ten largest. V lost 1 base to trimming and J lost 3 bases, with 7 bases between them. The CDR3 spans 14 residues. Looked up from germline, CDR1 is SGHRS and CDR2 is YFSETQ. The data were obtained in a study of beta chain features in type 1 diabetes. One heparinised draw of blood, averaging roughly 120 mL, came from each donor.

Sequencing was performed on central memory CD4+ T cells from blood. This sequence joins TRBV5-1 and TRBJ2-2; D gene unclear. This sequence originates from a man between 18 and 29 years old in good health. CDR3 nucleotides: TGCGCCAGCAGCTTGTTTGGAGACACCGGGGAGCTGTTTTTT. This encodes CASSLFGDTGELFF. The whole variable domain, filled in from reference TRBV5-1 and TRBJ2-2, reads KAGVTQTPRYLIKTRGQQVTLSCSPISGHRSVSWYQQTPGQGLQFLFEYFSETQRNKGNFPGRFSGRQFSNSRSEMNVSTLELGDSALYLCASSLFGDTGELFFGEGSRLTVL.